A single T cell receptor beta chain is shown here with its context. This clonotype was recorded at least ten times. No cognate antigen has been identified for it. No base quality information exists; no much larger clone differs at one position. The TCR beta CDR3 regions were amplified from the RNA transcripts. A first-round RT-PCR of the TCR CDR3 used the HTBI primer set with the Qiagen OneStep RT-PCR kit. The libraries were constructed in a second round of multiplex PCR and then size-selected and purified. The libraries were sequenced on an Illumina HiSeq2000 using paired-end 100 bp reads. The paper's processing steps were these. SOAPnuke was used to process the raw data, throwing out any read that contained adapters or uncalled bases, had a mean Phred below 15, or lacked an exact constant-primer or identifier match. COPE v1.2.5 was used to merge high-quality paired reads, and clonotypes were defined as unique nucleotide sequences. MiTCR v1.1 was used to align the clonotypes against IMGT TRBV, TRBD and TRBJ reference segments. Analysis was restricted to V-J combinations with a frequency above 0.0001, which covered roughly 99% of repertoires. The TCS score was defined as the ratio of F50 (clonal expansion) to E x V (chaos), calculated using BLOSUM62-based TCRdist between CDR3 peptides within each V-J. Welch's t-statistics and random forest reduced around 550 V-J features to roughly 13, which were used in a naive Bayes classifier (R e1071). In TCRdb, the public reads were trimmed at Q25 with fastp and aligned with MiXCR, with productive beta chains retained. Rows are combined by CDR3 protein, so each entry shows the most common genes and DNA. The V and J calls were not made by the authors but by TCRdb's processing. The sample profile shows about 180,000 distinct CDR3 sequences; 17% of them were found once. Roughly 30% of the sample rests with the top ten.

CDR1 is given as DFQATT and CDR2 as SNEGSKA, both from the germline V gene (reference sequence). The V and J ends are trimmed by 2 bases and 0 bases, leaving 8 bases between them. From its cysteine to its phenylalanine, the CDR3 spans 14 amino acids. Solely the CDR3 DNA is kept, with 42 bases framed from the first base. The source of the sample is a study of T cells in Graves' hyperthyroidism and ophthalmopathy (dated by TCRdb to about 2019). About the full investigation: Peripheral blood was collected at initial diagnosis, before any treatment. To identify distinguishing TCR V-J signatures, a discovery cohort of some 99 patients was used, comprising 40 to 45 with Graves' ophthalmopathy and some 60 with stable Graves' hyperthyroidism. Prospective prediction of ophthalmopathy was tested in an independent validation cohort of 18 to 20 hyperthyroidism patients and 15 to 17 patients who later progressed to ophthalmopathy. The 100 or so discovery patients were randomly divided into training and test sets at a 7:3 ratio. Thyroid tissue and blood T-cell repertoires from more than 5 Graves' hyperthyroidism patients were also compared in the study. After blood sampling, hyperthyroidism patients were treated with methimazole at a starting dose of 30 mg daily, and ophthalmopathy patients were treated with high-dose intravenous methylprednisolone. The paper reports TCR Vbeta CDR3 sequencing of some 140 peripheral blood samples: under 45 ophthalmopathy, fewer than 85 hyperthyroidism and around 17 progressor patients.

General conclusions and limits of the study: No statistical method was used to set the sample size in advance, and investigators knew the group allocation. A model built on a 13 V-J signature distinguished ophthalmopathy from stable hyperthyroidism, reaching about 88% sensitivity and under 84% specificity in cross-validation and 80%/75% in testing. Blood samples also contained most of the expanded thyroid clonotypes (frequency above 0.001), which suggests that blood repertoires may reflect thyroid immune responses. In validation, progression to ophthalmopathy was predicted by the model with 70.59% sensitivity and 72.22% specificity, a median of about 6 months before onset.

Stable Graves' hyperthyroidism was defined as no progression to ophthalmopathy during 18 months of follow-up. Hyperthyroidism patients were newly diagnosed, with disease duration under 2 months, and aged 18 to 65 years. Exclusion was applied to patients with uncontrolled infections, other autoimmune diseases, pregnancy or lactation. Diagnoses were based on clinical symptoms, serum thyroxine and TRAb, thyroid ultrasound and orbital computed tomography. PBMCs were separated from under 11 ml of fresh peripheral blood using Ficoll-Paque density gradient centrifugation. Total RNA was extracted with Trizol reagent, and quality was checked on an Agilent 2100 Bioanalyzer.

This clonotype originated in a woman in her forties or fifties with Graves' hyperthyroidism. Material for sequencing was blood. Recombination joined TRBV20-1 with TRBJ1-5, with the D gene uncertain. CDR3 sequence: CSARNTFSNQPQHF. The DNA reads TGCAGTGCTAGAAATACCTTTAGCAATCAGCCCCAGCATTTT.